Each of the 9 T cell receptor beta chains below was sequenced from the same sample in a study of somatic mutations in cytotoxic T cells in rheumatoid arthritis. Sequenced by immunoSEQ multiplex PCR; TCRdb stores in-frame clones only, minus some. The sample holds around 16,000 clones, 70% to 75% seen once. Material: CD8+ T cells sorted from blood. The receptors here all came from an adult with rheumatoid arthritis.

The chain uses TRBV4-1 and TRBJ2-7; no clear D. Germline V gene lookup returns CDR1 MGHRA and CDR2 YSYEKL. The CDR3 has 12 amino acids. V lost 1 base and J 3 bases, leaving 4 bases between the germline ends. This CDR3 is CASSQVSYEQYF. The CDR3 DNA is TGCGCCAGCAGCCAAGTCAGCTACGAGCAGTACTTC.

The chain recombines TRBV19 with TRBJ1-5; D unclear. Germline assignment: CDR1 LNHDA and CDR2 SQIVND (reference sequence). The CDR3 has 14 amino acids. Trimming pared 3 bases from V and 6 bases from J, leaving 12 bases between. The chain's CDR3 is CASSISVRGQPQHF. The CDR3 DNA follows: TGTGCCAGTAGTATTAGCGTGCGAGGTCAGCCCCAGCATTTT.

This clone was counted a single time. V and J are TRBV13 and TRBJ1-1; D call uncertain. V shed 0 bases and J shed 12 bases, with 14 bases lying between them. Germline loops: CDR1 PRHDT, CDR2 FYEKMQ (reference sequence). The CDR3 length is 13 residues. CDR3 region: CASSLGITDRSFF. The CDR3 nucleotides read TGTGCCAGCAGCTTAGGCATTACCGATCGGTCTTTCTTT.

The V gene is TRBV20-1, the J gene TRBJ2-5, with D uncertain. CDR3 length: 11 amino acids. Germline assignment: CDR1 DFQATT and CDR2 SNEGSKA (reference sequence). V lost 0 bases, J lost 13 bases, and 12 bases lay in between. CDR3 loop: CSARDPPEWYF. The CDR3 DNA follows: TGCAGTGCTAGAGATCCCCCTGAGTGGTACTTC.

The chain couples TRBV25-1 to TRBJ1-6, with no clear D. This CDR3 is built from 15 residues. Germline CDR1 reads MGHDK; CDR2 reads SYGVNS. Trimming shortened V by 4 bases and J by 7 bases, and 14 bases separated the two germline ends. DNA of the CDR3: TGTGCCAGCAGTGCTGTATTGGTCGGAAATTCACCCCTCCACTTT. Encoded protein: CASSAVLVGNSPLHF.

This chain links TRBV15 with TRBJ2-1; 7 bases are shared with TRBD1. The ends lost 1 base at V and 10 bases at J; junction bases unmatched: 10. Germline V CDR1 and CDR2: LNHNV, YYDKDF (reference sequence). The length of the CDR3 is 15 residues. The CDR3 DNA is TGTGCCACCAGCAGAGCACCCGGCACAGGGGACGAGCAGTTCTTC. Amino acid sequence: CATSRAPGTGDEQFF.

V usage is TRBV10-2 and J usage is TRBJ2-5, with TRBD2 matching over 7 bases. Germline V lookup: CDR1 WSHSY, CDR2 SAAADI. With 6 bases clipped from V and 4 bases from J, the junction kept 8 bases outside the gene matches. This CDR3 region has 14 residues. In DNA, the CDR3 is TGCGCCAGCAGCCCTCCCGGGGGGAGAGAGACCCAGTACTTC. It is translated as CASSPPGGRETQYF.

The chain combines TRBV6-5 with TRBJ2-3; 11 nucleotides line up with TRBD1. The V segment lost 2 bases and the J segment 3 bases; nucleotides outside the gene matches: 1. This CDR3 is 15 amino acids long. Looked up from germline, CDR1 is MNHEY and CDR2 is SVGAGI. CDR3 sequence: CASSYGTGGTDTQYF. The CDR3 nucleotides are TGTGCCAGCAGTTACGGGACAGGGGGTACAGATACGCAGTATTTT.

The V call is TRBV2, the J call TRBJ2-7, with 10 positions matching TRBD2. Germline loops: CDR1 SNHLY, CDR2 FYNNEI. CDR3 length equals 14 residues. The junction had 3 bases not matched to a gene; V was cut back by 2 bases and J by 5 bases. In DNA form, the CDR3 reads TGTGCCAGCAGTGAAATAGCGGGAGGCGACGAGCAGTACTTC. As protein: CASSEIAGGDEQYF.